This T cell receptor beta chain comes out of a study of beta chain features in type 1 diabetes listed by TCRdb under 2018. About the investigation overall: Mean age, gender distribution, total cell number and subset yield were not different between patients and healthy donors. A total of roughly 100 million sorted cells were examined across all samples, and the number of cells per subset was strongly correlated with RNA yield. The study compared the TCRB repertoires of sorted circulating CD4+ T cell subsets in recently diagnosed type 1 diabetes patients with those in matched healthy donors. Naive and central memory subsets were obtained from all 28 donors, but regulatory and stem cell-like memory subsets were isolated from only 8 patients and roughly eight healthy donors. What the authors observed across the whole study: Because the HLA sub-analyses included only small numbers of individuals, any influence of HLA type on TCRB rearrangement was left unresolved. Naive, central memory and regulatory TCRB repertoires appeared to be more alike among patients than among healthy donors. At VDJ recombination sites, type 1 diabetes patients had fewer insertions and more deleted nucleotides, which implies abnormalities in thymic rearrangement. A moderate but significant shortening of TCRB CDR3 length was observed in type 1 diabetes patients in all four CD4+ subsets. Shorter templates might have been favored by PCR, but patient and control samples were amplified and corrected together, so both groups would have been affected equally by any skew. Because cDNA was sequenced instead of genomic DNA, highly expressing activated cells could be over-represented, though the groups showed no difference in activation or CD3 levels.

The CDR3 runs 13 amino acids, cysteine and phenylalanine included. Only CDR3 DNA is held: 39 bases, read in frame from base 1. The V and J ends are trimmed by 7 bases and 2 bases, leaving 11 bases between them. The germline V gene yields MNHEY for CDR1 and SVGAGI for CDR2. The High Capacity cDNA Reverse Transcription Kit was used to reverse transcribe all of the isolated RNA, meaning that expressed TCRB transcripts were what got sequenced. Naive, central memory and regulatory T cell samples underwent deep immunoSEQ sequencing, averaging around 4 million total reads per sample. After sorted cells were lysed in RLT buffer, RNA was extracted with DNase-treated RNeasy Micro or Mini kits, with the choice depending on cell number. Each cell subset was processed separately to prevent cross-contamination, with patient and healthy donor samples processed together. TCRB sequences were amplified from cDNA with the immunoSEQ multiplex PCR, producing 87-bp fragments spanning the CDR3 region. Sequencing of the amplicons was performed on the Illumina HiSeq platform. Turning to the authors' computational methods: PCR bias was computationally corrected using synthetic template baselines, reads within Hamming distance 2 were collapsed, and singletons that could not be merged were discarded. Reads were aligned against IMGT to assign V, D and J genes, CDR3 length and insertions or deletions at six rearrangement sites. Within each subset, clonotype counts were normalized to the number of sorted cells before true diversity and Gini coefficients were calculated with the tcR R package. The overlap coefficient, calculated on TCRB nucleotide sequences, was used to measure repertoire sharing. As a proxy for the pre-selection repertoire, out-of-frame TCRB sequences from naive cells were analyzed. What TCRdb holds here is the immuneACCESS table cut down to in-frame rearrangements. Part of the clones is not present; checked against another copy, under half of the missing clones reflect an unresolved V gene, and the others are unexplained. That table gives V, J and clone size, and the DNA gave D and trimming. The sample profile shows about 900,000 clones; about 17% of them were found once. 0.02% to 0.03% of the sample is held by the ten biggest clonotypes.

Turning to this clone: Its antigen is still unknown. No base quality values were provided; no much bigger clone lies one nucleotide off.

A single peripheral blood draw of 95 to 150 mL on average was collected from each donor into heparinised tubes. A BD FACSAria II and a panel including CD45RO, CCR7, CD25, CD127, CD95 and CD27 were used to sort naive, central memory, regulatory and stem cell-like memory CD4+ T cells. A purity above 98% was achieved for all sorted populations. Right away, PBMCs were isolated by Lymphoprep density gradient centrifugation and were stained directly, with no culture step. So that batch effects would be minimized, each experiment stained and sorted samples in pairs, pairing one healthy donor with one patient.

This sequence was found in a woman aged 18-29 years in good health. The V and J segments used are TRBV6-5 and TRBJ1-2; a tentative D match to TRBD1 spans 6 bases. The sequenced sample consisted of naive CD4+ T cells from blood. According to the study, the label for this sample's cell subset or site signals: true naive CD4+ T cells. The CDR3 here reads CASNREENYGYTF. The nucleotide sequence is given as TGTGCCAGCAACAGGGAGGAGAACTATGGCTACACCTTC.